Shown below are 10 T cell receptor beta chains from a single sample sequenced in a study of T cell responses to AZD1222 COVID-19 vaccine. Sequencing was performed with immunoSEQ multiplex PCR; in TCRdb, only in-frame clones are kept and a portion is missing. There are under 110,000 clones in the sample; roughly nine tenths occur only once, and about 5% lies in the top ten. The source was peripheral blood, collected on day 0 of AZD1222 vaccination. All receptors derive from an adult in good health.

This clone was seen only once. Here the CDR3 reads CASSIRGSGGEQYF. CDR3 coding DNA: TGTGCCAGTAGTATACGGGGGTCTGGGGGAGAGCAGTACTTC. This sequence joins TRBV19 and TRBJ2-7; possible D gene TRBD2, 6 bases. V was shortened by 2 bases and J by 7 bases, with 15 bases between the two germline ends. CDR1 is LNHDA, CDR2 SQIVND, per germline (reference sequence). This CDR3 has 14 amino acids.

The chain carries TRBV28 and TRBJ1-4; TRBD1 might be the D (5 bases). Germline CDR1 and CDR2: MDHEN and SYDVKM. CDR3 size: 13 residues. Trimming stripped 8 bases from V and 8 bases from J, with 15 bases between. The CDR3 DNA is TGTGCCAGCCTGGGATTGGGGGGGGAAAAACTGTTTTTT. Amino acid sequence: CASLGLGGEKLFF.

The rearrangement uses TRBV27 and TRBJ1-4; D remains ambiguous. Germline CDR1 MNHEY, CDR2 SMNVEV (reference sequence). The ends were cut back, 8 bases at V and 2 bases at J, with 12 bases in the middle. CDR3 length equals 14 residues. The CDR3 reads CASRRGATNEKLFF. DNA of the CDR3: TGTGCCAGCCGTCGCGGAGCGACTAATGAAAAACTGTTTTTT. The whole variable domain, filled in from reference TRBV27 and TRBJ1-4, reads EAQVTQNPRYLITVTGKKLTVTCSQNMNHEYMSWYRQDPGLGLRQIYYSMNVEVTDKGDVPEGYKVSRKEKRNFPLILESPSPNQTSLYFCASRRGATNEKLFFGSGTQLSVL.

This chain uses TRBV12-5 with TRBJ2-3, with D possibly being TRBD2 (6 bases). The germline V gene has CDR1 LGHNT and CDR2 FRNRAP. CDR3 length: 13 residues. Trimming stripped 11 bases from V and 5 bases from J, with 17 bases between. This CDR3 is CADGVAEGDTQYF. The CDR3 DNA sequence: TGTGCTGACGGGGTAGCGGAGGGAGATACGCAGTATTTT.

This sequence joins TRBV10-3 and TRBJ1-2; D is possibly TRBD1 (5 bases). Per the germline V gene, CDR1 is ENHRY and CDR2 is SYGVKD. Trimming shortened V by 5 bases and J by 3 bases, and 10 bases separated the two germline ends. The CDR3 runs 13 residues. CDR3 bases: TGTGCCATCAGTAGGATGGGGGACTATGGCTACACCTTC. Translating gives CAISRMGDYGYTF.

CDR3 sequence reads: CASSPLGRSNTEAFF. The DNA of the CDR3 is TGTGCCAGCAGCCCTCTAGGCAGGTCGAACACTGAAGCTTTCTTT. The genes are TRBV5-5 and TRBJ1-1, with D uncertain. From germline, CDR1 is SGHKS and CDR2 YYEKEE (reference sequence). This CDR3 region has 15 residues. Trimming cost V 4 bases and J 1 base, with 14 bases left between them.

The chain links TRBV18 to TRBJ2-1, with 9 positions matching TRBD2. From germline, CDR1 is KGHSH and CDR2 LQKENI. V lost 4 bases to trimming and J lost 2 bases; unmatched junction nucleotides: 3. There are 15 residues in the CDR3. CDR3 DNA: TGTGCCAGCTCACTGAGCGGGAGGACCTACAATGAGCAGTTCTTC. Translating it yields CASSLSGRTYNEQFF.

In DNA form, the CDR3 reads TGCGCCAGCAGTCAGGGCCGTGATGAAGCTTTCTTT. Translated: CASSQGRDEAFF. The J gene is TRBJ1-1, the V gene TRBV23-1; D not certain. TRBV23-1 is sorted into the ORF group, with uncertain function. This CDR3 spans 12 amino acids. Trimming stripped 3 bases from V and 7 bases from J, with 9 bases between.

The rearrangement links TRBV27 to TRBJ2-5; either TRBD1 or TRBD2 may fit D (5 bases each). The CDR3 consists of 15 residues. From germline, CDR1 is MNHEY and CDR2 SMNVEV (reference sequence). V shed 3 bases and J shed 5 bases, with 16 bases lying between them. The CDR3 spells CASSFSRGEGETQYF. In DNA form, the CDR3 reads TGTGCCAGCAGTTTCAGTCGGGGAGAGGGGGAGACCCAGTACTTC.

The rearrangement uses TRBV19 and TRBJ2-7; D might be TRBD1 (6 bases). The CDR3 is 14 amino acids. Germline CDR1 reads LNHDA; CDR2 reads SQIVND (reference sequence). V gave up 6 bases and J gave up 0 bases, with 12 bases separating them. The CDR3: CASSRQESSYEQYF. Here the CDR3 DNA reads TGTGCCAGTAGCCGACAGGAGTCCTCCTACGAGCAGTACTTC.